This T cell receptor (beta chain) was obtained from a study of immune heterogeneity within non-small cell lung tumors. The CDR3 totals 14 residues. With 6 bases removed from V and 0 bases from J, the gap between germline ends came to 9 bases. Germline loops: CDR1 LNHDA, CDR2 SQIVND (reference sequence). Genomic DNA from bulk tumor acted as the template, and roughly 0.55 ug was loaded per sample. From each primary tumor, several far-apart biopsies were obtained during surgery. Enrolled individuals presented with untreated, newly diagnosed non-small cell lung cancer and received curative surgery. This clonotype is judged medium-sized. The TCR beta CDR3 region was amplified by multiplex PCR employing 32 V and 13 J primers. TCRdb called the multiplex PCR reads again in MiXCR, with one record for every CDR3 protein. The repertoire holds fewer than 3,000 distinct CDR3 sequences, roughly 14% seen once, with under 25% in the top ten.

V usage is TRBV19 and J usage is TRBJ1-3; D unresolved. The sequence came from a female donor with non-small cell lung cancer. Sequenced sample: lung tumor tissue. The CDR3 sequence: CASSRKSSGNTIYF. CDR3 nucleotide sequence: TGTGCCAGTAGCCGAAAAAGCTCTGGAAACACCATATATTTT. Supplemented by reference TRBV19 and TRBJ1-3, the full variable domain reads DGGITQSPKYLFRKEGQNVTLSCEQNLNHDAMYWYRQDPGQGLRLIYYSQIVNDFQKGDIAEGYSVSREKKESFPLTVTSAQKNPTAFYLCASSRKSSGNTIYFGEGSWLTVV.